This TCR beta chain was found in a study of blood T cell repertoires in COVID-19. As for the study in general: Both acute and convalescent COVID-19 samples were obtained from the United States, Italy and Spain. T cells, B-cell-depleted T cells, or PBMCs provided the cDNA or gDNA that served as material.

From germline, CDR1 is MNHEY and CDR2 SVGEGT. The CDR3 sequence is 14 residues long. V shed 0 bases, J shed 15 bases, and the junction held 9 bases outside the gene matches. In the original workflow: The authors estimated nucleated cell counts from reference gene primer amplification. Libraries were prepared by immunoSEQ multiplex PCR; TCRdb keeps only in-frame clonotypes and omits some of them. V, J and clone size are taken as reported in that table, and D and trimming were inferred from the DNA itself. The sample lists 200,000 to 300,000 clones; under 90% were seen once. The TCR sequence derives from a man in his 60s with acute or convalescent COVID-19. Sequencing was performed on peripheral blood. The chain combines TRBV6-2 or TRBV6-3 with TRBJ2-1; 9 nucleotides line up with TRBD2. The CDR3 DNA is TGTGCCAGCAGTTACTCGGGCGGGAGGGTGATTCCGTTCTTC. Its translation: CASSYSGGRVIPFF.